The 30 T cell receptor beta chains reported below all come from one sample, sequenced in a study of post-analysis software for immune sequencing data. Overall study results and limits: Among roughly five TRBV segments more frequent in patients than controls were TRBV5-6, TRBV5-1 and TRBV20-1.

Unique molecular identifiers featured in each of the TCR beta cDNA libraries. TCRdb fed the PCR reads into MiXCR, producing one record per CDR3 protein. Among about 210,000 distinct CDR3 sequences listed, 29% were seen once. These receptors are not linked to any known antigen. Source material: blood. The receptors originated from a girl aged 2 to 17 with multiple sclerosis.

This clonotype was detected many times. V usage is TRBV7-3 and J usage is TRBJ1-1; the match to TRBD1 covers 7 bases. The junction had 0 bases not matched to a gene; V was cut back by 1 base and J by 4 bases. From germline, CDR1 is SGHTA and CDR2 FQGTGA. The CDR3 extends over 13 amino acids. The CDR3 sequence is CASSLRQGTEAFF. As DNA, the CDR3 is TGTGCCAGCAGCTTAAGACAGGGCACTGAAGCTTTCTTT.

In the case of this clonotype: One end of the junction fails to match germline, which may point to a read error. This chain joins TRBV12-3 or TRBV12-4 and TRBJ2-7; D ambiguous. This CDR3 has 14 residues. The DNA of the CDR3 is TGTGCCAGCAGTTCATTACGAAGCCCCTACGGGCAGTACTTC. Protein product: CASSSLRSPYGQYF.

Comments on this clonotype: This may be a read error: a much more frequent sequence differs by one nucleotide. J is TRBJ2-1 and V is TRBV7-9; 14 bases align to TRBD2. The CDR3 is made up of 16 amino acids. Germline values: CDR1 SEHNR, CDR2 FQNEAQ (reference sequence). The CDR3 reads CASSSQVGLAGGEQVF. CDR3 nucleotide sequence: TGTGCCAGCAGCTCGCAAGTCGGACTAGCGGGAGGTGAGCAGGTCTTC.

This clonotype was seen repeatedly, ten times or more. This chain connects TRBV11-2 to TRBJ2-5; 12 positions match TRBD2. The trim removed 4 bases at V and 1 base at J, leaving 13 bases unmatched. This CDR3 has 19 amino acids. Per the germline V gene, CDR1 is SGHAT and CDR2 is FQNNGV. In DNA, the CDR3 is TGTGCCAGCAGCTCGCGAGACGGACTAGCGGGGCTTTCCCAAGAGACCCAGTACTTC. Translation: CASSSRDGLAGLSQETQYF.

This clonotype showed up many times. The chain recombines TRBV20-1 with TRBJ2-1; 15 bases are shared with TRBD2. V dropped 0 bases and J dropped 6; count of bases not matched to a gene: 3. The CDR3 spans 16 residues. The V gene's germline CDR1 is DFQATT and CDR2 SNEGSKA (reference sequence). The CDR3 bases are TGCAGTGCTAGAGATTGGGGACTAGCGGGAGGCAATGAGCAGTTCTTC. Its protein is CSARDWGLAGGNEQFF.

At least ten counts were recorded for this clonotype. The chain joins TRBV5-1 to TRBJ2-7, with 9 bases fitting TRBD1. The CDR3 totals 15 residues. Trimming cost V 3 bases and J 7 bases; bases outside gene matches: 11. Per germline, CDR1 SGHRS and CDR2 YFSETQ. CDR3 protein: CASSYAGQGSMEQYF. The CDR3 region has the DNA TGCGCCAGCAGCTATGCGGGACAGGGTTCCATGGAGCAGTACTTC.

This clonotype was observed a handful of times. The V and J genes are TRBV3-1 and TRBJ2-2, with D perhaps being TRBD1 or TRBD2 (6 bases each). V was clipped by 1 base and J by 2 bases, with 11 bases between them. Germline V lookup: CDR1 LGHDT, CDR2 YNNKEL (reference sequence). The CDR3 length is 16 residues. The CDR3 is CASSQVSGGNTGELFF. The DNA for the CDR3 is TGTGCCAGCAGCCAAGTCTCCGGGGGCAACACCGGGGAGCTGTTTTTT.

This clonotype came up many times. The chain joins TRBV29-1 to TRBJ2-1; 9 bases line up with TRBD2. The CDR3 extends over 14 amino acids. The germline V gene encodes CDR1 SQVTM and CDR2 ANQGSEA. V was pared by 3 bases and J by 4 bases, with 4 bases of the junction left unmatched. The CDR3: CSVDGLAGYNEQFF. The CDR3 region has the DNA TGCAGCGTTGATGGGCTAGCGGGATACAATGAGCAGTTCTTC.

This chain joins TRBV7-9 and TRBJ1-6; 7 positions match TRBD1. V was pared by 5 bases and J by 6 bases, with 7 bases of the junction left unmatched. Germline V gene sequence: CDR1 SEHNR, CDR2 FQNEAQ (reference sequence). The CDR3 loop spans 15 amino acids. In nucleotides, the CDR3 is TGTGCCAGCAGCCCACCCGGGACAGTTAATTCACCCCTCCACTTT. Translating it yields CASSPPGTVNSPLHF.

This clonotype occurred many times. This chain links TRBV4-1 with TRBJ2-7; 10 nucleotides line up with TRBD1. V lost 4 bases, J lost 4 bases, and 16 bases stayed unmatched. Germline values: CDR1 MGHRA, CDR2 YSYEKL. This CDR3 comprises 18 residues. CDR3 DNA: TGCGCCAGCAGCCCATCGGGCCTCCTGGACAGGGGGGGGTACGAGCAGTACTTC. Protein sequence: CASSPSGLLDRGGYEQYF.

A few counts support this clonotype. The chain has TRBV5-1 and TRBJ1-1, with 7 bases fitting TRBD1. The CDR3 runs to 15 residues. CDR1 is SGHRS, CDR2 YFSETQ, per germline. J gave up 0 bases and V 4 bases, and 6 bases lay outside the gene matches. For the CDR3, the DNA is TGCGCCAGCAGCGTACAGGGGAGGATGAACACTGAAGCTTTCTTT. Translation gives CASSVQGRMNTEAFF.

The sample holds many counts of this clonotype. V gene TRBV12-3 or TRBV12-4 combines with J gene TRBJ2-3; perhaps TRBD2 as D (6 bases). The CDR3 runs 14 residues. V was trimmed by 5 bases and J by 4 bases, leaving 13 bases between them. CDR3 region: CASSAGFGADTQYF. CDR3 bases: TGTGCCAGCAGTGCGGGGTTCGGAGCAGATACGCAGTATTTT.

This clonotype was observed many times. The chain carries TRBV28 and TRBJ2-3, with D possibly TRBD2 on 6 matching bases. The CDR3 loop spans 16 amino acids. Germline V lookup: CDR1 MDHEN, CDR2 SYDVKM. Trimming removed 6 bases from V and 3 bases from J, with 19 bases in between. DNA of the CDR3: TGTGCCAGCAGCCGGGGGAAAGGCGTAAGGACAGATACGCAGTATTTT. Its translation: CASSRGKGVRTDTQYF.

This clonotype was seen ten or more times. The gene calls are TRBV27 and TRBJ1-6, with D uncertain. Trimming stripped 4 bases from V and 5 bases from J, with 15 bases between. The CDR3 length is 16 residues. CDR1 is MNHEY, CDR2 SMNVEV, per germline (reference sequence). This CDR3 reads CASSSALGTHNSPLHF. The CDR3 DNA reads TGTGCCAGCAGTTCCGCCTTGGGAACGCATAATTCACCCCTCCACTTT.

The CDR3 region has the DNA TGTGCCAGCAGGCCCAGGGGGAGCAATCAGCCCCAGCATTTT. It translates to CASRPRGSNQPQHF. The chain joins TRBV28 to TRBJ1-5; the match to TRBD1 covers 7 bases. Germline CDR1 MDHEN, CDR2 SYDVKM. The CDR3 spans 14 residues. The trim removed 6 bases at V and 1 base at J, leaving 3 bases unmatched.

This chain connects TRBV12-3 or TRBV12-4 to TRBJ2-3, with D perhaps TRBD1 or TRBD2 (5 bases each). The CDR3 covers 11 residues. V was cut by 9 bases and J by 7 bases, with 11 bases left in between. The CDR3 bases are TGTGCCAGTTGGGACCGGAATACGCAGTATTTT. Amino acid sequence: CASWDRNTQYF.

This clonotype was counted ten times or more. This chain uses TRBV20-1 with TRBJ1-5; 7 bases are shared with TRBD1. The CDR3 totals 13 residues. The V gene's germline CDR1 is DFQATT and CDR2 SNEGSKA (reference sequence). After removal of 0 bases from V and 7 bases from J, the junction contained 3 bases not matched to a gene. In DNA form, the CDR3 reads TGCAGTGCTAGAGATTGGGGACAGCAGCCCCAGCATTTT. Translation: CSARDWGQQPQHF.

The J gene is TRBJ2-1, the V gene TRBV7-9; unclear D gene. The CDR3 has 14 amino acids. The V gene's germline CDR1 is SEHNR and CDR2 FQNEAQ (reference sequence). Trimming shortened V by 1 base and J by 5 bases, and 9 bases separated the two germline ends. The CDR3 DNA follows: TGTGCCAGCAGCTTAGACGGCAGAGACAATGAGCAGTTCTTC. This encodes CASSLDGRDNEQFF.

Comment on this clonotype: A much larger clone lies a single base off, so this may be a read error. The chain couples TRBV28 to TRBJ2-4; no definite D call. The DNA end favors TRBJ2-7, so the J call may be wrong. This CDR3 is built from 14 residues. Germline V gene lookup returns CDR1 MDHEN and CDR2 SYDVKM. CDR3 sequence: CANSFVDQPYEQYF. The CDR3 DNA reads TGTGCCAACAGTTTTGTGGACCAGCCCTACGAGCAGTACTTC.

The V gene is TRBV20-1, the J gene TRBJ2-7; D is perhaps TRBD1 (5 bases). The V gene's germline CDR1 is DFQATT and CDR2 SNEGSKA (reference sequence). The CDR3 is made up of 14 amino acids. With 3 bases removed from V and 2 bases from J, the gap between germline ends came to 14 bases. The CDR3 coding sequence is TGCAGTGCTAGTCAGGACACCCAAACCTACGAGCAGTACTTC. Amino acids: CSASQDTQTYEQYF.

In the case of this clonotype: A much larger clone differs by one base, so this may be a read error. The chain links TRBV20-1 to TRBJ2-7, with D unclear. CDR1 is DFQATT, CDR2 SNEGSKA, per germline (reference sequence). The CDR3 has 14 residues. V was pared by 1 base and J by 2 bases, with 12 bases between. The chain's CDR3 is CSARATDQTYEQYF. The CDR3, as DNA: TGCAGTGCTAGAGCAACGGATCAGACCTACGAGCAGTACTTC.

The V gene is TRBV7-9, the J gene TRBJ1-4; D is perhaps TRBD1 (6 bases). The V end lost 8 bases, the J end lost 4 bases, and 11 bases lay between the germline ends. This CDR3 spans 13 amino acids. Germline loops: CDR1 SEHNR, CDR2 FQNEAQ (reference sequence). The CDR3, as DNA: TGTGCCAGCCGGACAGATCTTAATGAAAAACTGTTTTTT. Its translation is CASRTDLNEKLFF.

This clonotype was counted ten times or more. The chain carries TRBV6-6 and TRBJ2-1; D gene unclear. Trimming removed 7 bases from V and 3 bases from J, with 10 bases in between. Germline-derived CDR1 and CDR2 are MNHNY and SVGAGI (reference sequence). There are 13 residues in the CDR3. The DNA of the CDR3 is TGTGCCAGCAATTTAGGGAACTACAATGAGCAGTTCTTC. It is translated as CASNLGNYNEQFF.

The rearrangement links TRBV5-1 to TRBJ1-1; 8 nucleotides agree with TRBD1. Germline CDR1 reads SGHRS; CDR2 reads YFSETQ. The CDR3 spans 14 residues. V lost 4 bases, J lost 5 bases, and 7 bases stayed unmatched. CDR3 loop: CASSQQGGNTEAFF. The CDR3 nucleotides are TGCGCCAGCAGCCAACAGGGGGGAAATACTGAAGCTTTCTTT.

There are many counts of this clonotype. V gene TRBV11-2 combines with J gene TRBJ2-1; possible D gene TRBD2, 6 bases. The CDR3 covers 12 residues. The V end was cut by 6 bases, the J end by 10 bases, with 13 bases between. The germline gives CDR1 SGHAT, CDR2 FQNNGV. The CDR3 nucleotides read TGTGCCAGCAGAGGGACCCGGGGGGAGCAGTTCTTC. Residues: CASRGTRGEQFF.

This clonotype has a count of ten or more. V is TRBV7-8 and J is TRBJ2-7; D gene ambiguous. The CDR3 extends over 14 amino acids. Trimming cost V 0 bases and J 0 bases, with 6 bases left between them. Germline lookup yields CDR1 SGHVS and CDR2 FQNEAQ. CDR3 amino acids: CASSLAPGSYEQYF. The CDR3 DNA reads as TGTGCCAGCAGCTTAGCCCCCGGCTCCTACGAGCAGTACTTC.

This chain uses TRBV5-1 with TRBJ1-1; D gene uncertain. V lost 4 bases and J lost 7, with 14 bases in between. Germline CDR1 reads SGHRS; CDR2 reads YFSETQ. CDR3 length: 13 residues. As DNA, the CDR3 is TGCGCCAGCAGCCTGCGCGTAGAGGGTGAAGCTTTCTTT. Amino acid sequence: CASSLRVEGEAFF. The full variable domain, rest sourced from reference TRBV5-1 and TRBJ1-1, is KAGVTQTPRYLIKTRGQQVTLSCSPISGHRSVSWYQQTPGQGLQFLFEYFSETQRNKGNFPGRFSGRQFSNSRSEMNVSTLELGDSALYLCASSLRVEGEAFFGQGTRLTVV.

This clonotype appeared a single time. This may stem from a read error, because a much larger clone lies one nucleotide away. The chain links TRBV6-5 to TRBJ1-1; 8 positions agree with TRBD1. CDR1 and CDR2 (germline): MNHEY, SVGAGI. With V trimmed by 6 bases and J by 7 bases, 4 bases remained unmatched. The CDR3 is 12 residues long. CDR3 sequence (DNA): TGTGCCAGCAGGCCTGGACAGGGTGAAGCTTTCTTT. Its protein product is CASRPGQGEAFF.

The rearrangement links TRBV2 to TRBJ2-1; TRBD2 is a possible D gene (6 bases). The CDR3 consists of 15 residues. Germline values: CDR1 SNHLY, CDR2 FYNNEI. Trimming removed 2 bases at V and 9 bases at J, with 17 bases between. The DNA of the CDR3 is TGTGCCAGCAGTGAACGACTAGTTGGACACGGTGAGCAGTTCTTC. Translating it yields CASSERLVGHGEQFF.

This clonotype was detected ten times or more. The chain employs TRBV3-1 and TRBJ2-1; D not certain. Trimming removed 5 bases from V and 8 bases from J, with 13 bases in between. In germline, CDR1 is LGHDT, CDR2 YNNKEL (reference sequence). The CDR3 has 13 residues. As DNA, the CDR3 is TGTGCCAGCAGCGCCCCTGTAGGAGATGAGCAGTTCTTC. Protein product: CASSAPVGDEQFF.